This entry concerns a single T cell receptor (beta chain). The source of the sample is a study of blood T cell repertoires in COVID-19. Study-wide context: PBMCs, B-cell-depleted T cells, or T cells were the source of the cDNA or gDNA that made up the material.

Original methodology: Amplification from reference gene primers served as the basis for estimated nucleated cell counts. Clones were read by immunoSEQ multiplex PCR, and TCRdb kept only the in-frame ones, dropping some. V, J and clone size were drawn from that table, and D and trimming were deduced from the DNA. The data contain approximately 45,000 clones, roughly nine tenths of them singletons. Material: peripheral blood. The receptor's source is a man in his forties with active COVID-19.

CDR3 DNA: TGTGCCAGCAGCTTAGTGGGACTAGCGGGGGCCAATGAGCAGTTCTTC. Encoded protein: CASSLVGLAGANEQFF. The genes are TRBV7-2 and TRBJ2-1; TRBD2 matches at 14 bases. This CDR3 has 16 amino acids. Germline V gene sequence: CDR1 SGHTA, CDR2 FQGNSA. The ends lost 1 base at V and 6 bases at J; junction bases unmatched: 2.